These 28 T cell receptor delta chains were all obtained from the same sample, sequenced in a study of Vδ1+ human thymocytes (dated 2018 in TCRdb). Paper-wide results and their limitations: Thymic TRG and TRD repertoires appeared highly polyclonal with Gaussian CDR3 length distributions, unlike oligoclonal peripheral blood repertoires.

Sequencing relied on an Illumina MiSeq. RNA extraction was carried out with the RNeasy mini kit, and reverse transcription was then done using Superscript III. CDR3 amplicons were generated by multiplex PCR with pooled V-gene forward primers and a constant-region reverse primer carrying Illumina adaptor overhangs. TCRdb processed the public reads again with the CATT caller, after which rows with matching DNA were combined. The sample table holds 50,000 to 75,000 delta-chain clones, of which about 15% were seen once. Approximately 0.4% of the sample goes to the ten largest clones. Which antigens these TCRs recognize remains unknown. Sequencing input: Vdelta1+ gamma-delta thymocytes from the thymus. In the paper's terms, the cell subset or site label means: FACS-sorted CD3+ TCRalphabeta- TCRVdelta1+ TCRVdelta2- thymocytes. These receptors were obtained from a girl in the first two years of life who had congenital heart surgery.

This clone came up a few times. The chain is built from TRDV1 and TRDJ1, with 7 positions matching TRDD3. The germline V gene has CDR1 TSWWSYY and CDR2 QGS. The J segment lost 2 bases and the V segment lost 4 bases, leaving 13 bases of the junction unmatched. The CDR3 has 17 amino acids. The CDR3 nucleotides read TGTGCTCTTGGGGGATTTCCGCGGATACGCATAACCGATAAACTCATCTTT. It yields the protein CALGGFPRIRITDKLIF.

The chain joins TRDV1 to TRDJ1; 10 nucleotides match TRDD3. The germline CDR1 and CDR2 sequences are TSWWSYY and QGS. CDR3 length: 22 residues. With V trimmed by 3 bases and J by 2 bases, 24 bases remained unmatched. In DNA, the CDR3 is TGTGCTCTTGGGGAGCTGGATCCCCCCGTAACCCACTGGGGGATCCTGACCGATAAACTCATCTTT. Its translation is CALGELDPPVTHWGILTDKLIF.

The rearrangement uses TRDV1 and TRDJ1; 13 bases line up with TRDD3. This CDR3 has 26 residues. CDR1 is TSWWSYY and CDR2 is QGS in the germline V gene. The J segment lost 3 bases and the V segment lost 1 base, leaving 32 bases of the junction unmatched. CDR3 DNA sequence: TGTGCTCTTGGGGAACGACCACGCCTCTCAACTGATGAACTGGGGGATACGTGGGGATCCTCCGATAAACTCATCTTT. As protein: CALGERPRLSTDELGDTWGSSDKLIF.

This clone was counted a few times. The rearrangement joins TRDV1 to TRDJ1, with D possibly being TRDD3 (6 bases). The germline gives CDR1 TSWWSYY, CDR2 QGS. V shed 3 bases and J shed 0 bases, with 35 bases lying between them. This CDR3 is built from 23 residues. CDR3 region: CALGDSGAGVPQFALAYTDKLIF. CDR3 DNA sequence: TGTGCTCTTGGGGATTCTGGGGCTGGGGTCCCCCAATTTGCCTTGGCGTACACCGATAAACTCATCTTT.

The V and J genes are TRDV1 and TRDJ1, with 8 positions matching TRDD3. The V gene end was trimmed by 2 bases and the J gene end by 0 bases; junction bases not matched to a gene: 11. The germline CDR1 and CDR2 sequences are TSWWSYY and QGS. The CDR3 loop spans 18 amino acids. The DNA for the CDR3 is TGTGCTCTTGGGGAAAGTTTCGTACTGGGGGGTTACACCGATAAACTCATCTTT. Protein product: CALGESFVLGGYTDKLIF.

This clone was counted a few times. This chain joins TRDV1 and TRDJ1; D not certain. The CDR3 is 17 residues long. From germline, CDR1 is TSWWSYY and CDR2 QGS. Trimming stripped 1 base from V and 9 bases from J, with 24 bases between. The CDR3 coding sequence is TGTGCTCTTGGGGAACATACCCTTACTGAGAGTTGGAGAGAACTCATCTTT. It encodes CALGEHTLTESWRELIF.

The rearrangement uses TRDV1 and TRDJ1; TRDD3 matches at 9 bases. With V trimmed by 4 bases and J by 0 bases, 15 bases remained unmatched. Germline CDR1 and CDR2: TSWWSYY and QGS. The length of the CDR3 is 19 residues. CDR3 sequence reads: CALGAIITRLGDHTDKLIF. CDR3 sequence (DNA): TGTGCTCTTGGGGCCATAATTACTCGACTGGGGGACCACACCGATAAACTCATCTTT.

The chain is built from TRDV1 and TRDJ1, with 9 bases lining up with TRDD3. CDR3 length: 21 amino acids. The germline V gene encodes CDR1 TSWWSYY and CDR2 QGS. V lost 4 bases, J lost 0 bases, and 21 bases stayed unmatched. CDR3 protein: CALGGPLSTLGGYRYTDKLIF. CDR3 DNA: TGTGCTCTTGGGGGACCCCTCTCGACATTAGGGGGATACAGGTACACCGATAAACTCATCTTT.

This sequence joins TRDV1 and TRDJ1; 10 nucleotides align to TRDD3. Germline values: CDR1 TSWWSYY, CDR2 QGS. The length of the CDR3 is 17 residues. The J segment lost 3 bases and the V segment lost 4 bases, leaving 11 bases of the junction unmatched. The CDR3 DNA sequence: TGTGCTCTTGGGGCCCCTAAGCGTACTGGGGGATCCGATAAACTCATCTTT. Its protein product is CALGAPKRTGGSDKLIF.

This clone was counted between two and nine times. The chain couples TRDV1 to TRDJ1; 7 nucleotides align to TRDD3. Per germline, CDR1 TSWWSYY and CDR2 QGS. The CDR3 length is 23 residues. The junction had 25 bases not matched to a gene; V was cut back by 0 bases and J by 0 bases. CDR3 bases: TGTGCTCTTGGGGAACTACCCCTGGTGTCGTCGGTACTGGGGACCGAGTACACCGATAAACTCATCTTT. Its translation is CALGELPLVSSVLGTEYTDKLIF.

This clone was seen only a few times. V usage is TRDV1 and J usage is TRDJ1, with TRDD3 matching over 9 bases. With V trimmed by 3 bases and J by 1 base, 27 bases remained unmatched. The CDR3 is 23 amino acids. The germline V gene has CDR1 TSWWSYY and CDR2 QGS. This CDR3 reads CALGDSVPSFPGIRPGSTDKLIF. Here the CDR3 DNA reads TGTGCTCTTGGGGATTCGGTCCCCTCTTTCCCGGGGATACGCCCAGGGAGCACCGATAAACTCATCTTT.

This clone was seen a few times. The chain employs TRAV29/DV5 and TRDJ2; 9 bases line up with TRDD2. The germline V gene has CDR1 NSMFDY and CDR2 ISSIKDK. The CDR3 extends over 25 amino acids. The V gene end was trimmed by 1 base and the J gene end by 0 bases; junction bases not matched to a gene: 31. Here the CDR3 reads CAASPMLIVHLPTLYWGSLTAQLFF. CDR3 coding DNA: TGTGCAGCAAGCCCAATGTTAATTGTACACCTTCCTACCCTGTACTGGGGATCTTTGACAGCACAACTCTTCTTT.

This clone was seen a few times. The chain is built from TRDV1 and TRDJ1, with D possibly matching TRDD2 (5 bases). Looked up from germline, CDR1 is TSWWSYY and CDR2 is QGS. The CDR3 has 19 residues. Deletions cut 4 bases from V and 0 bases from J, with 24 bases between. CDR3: CALGGSDSFYNPDTDKLIF. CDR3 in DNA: TGTGCTCTTGGGGGTTCCGACTCCTTCTACAACCCGGACACCGATAAACTCATCTTT.

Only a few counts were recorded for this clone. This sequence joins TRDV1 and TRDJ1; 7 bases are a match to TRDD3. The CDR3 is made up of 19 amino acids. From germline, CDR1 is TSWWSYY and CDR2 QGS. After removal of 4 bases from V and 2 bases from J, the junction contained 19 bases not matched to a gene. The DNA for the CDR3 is TGTGCTCTTGGGGCCCCAGACCCTTGGGGGAGGAGTACAACCGATAAACTCATCTTT. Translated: CALGAPDPWGRSTTDKLIF.

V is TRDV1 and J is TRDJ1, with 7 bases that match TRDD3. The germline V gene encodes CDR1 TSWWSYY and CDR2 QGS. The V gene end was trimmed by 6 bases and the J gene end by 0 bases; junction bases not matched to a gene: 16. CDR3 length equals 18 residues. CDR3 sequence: CALGARGGGALYTDKLIF. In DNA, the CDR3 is TGTGCTCTTGGTGCAAGGGGTGGGGGAGCTCTATACACCGATAAACTCATCTTT.

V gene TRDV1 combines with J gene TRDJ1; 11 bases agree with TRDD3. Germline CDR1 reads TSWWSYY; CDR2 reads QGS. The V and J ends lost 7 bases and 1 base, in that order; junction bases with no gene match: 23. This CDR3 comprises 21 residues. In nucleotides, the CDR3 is TGTGCTCTTGACATGCCGTCTGGTGGGGGATACGCGTATCGGGGCACCGATAAACTCATCTTT. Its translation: CALDMPSGGGYAYRGTDKLIF.

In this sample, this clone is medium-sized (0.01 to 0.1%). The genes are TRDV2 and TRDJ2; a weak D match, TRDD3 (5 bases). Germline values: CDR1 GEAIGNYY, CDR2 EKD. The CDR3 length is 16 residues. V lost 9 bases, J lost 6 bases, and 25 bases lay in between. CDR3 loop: CASRARGILLSAQLFF. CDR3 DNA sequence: TGTGCCAGTCGCGCGCGTGGGATTCTCTTATCAGCACAACTCTTCTTT.

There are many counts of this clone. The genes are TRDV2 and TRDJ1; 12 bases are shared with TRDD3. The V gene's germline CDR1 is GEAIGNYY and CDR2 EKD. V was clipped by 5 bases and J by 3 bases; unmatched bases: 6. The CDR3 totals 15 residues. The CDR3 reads CACAGGYAWADKLIF. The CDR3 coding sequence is TGTGCCTGTGCTGGGGGATACGCGTGGGCCGATAAACTCATCTTT.

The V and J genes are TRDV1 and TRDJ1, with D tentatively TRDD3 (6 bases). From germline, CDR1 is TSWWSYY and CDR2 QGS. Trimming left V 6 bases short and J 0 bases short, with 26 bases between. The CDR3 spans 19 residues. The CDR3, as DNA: TGTGCTCTTGGTCAGTCGGGGATTACGTGGATAGGGTACACCGATAAACTCATCTTT. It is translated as CALGQSGITWIGYTDKLIF.

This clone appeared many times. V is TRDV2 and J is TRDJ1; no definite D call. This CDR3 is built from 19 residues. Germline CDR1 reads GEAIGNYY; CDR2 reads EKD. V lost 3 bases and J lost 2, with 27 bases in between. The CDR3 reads CACDLLGYLYSRLTDKLIF. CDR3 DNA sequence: TGTGCCTGTGACCTGCTTGGCTACCTTTACTCTAGGTTGACCGATAAACTCATCTTT.

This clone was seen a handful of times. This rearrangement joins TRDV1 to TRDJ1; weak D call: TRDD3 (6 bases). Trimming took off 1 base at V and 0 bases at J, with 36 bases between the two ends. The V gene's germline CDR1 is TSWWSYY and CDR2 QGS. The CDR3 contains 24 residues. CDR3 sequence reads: CALGEPPGGSPLTGMGGYTDKLIF. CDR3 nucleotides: TGTGCTCTTGGGGAACCGCCAGGAGGGTCACCTCTTACTGGTATGGGGGGCTACACCGATAAACTCATCTTT.

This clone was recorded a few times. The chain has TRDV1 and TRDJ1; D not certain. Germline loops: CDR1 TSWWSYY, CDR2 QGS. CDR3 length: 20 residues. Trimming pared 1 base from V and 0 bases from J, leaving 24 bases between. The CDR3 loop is CALGERVRSTLDPDTDKLIF. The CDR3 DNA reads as TGTGCTCTTGGGGAACGGGTGCGGTCAACCCTCGATCCGGACACCGATAAACTCATCTTT.

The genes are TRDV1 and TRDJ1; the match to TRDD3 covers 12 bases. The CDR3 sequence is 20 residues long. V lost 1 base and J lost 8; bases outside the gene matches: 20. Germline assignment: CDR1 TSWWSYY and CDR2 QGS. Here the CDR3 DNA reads TGTGCTCTTGGGGAACCGCCGGCCTTCCCCTACTGGGGGATACAATGGAAACTCATCTTT. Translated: CALGEPPAFPYWGIQWKLIF.

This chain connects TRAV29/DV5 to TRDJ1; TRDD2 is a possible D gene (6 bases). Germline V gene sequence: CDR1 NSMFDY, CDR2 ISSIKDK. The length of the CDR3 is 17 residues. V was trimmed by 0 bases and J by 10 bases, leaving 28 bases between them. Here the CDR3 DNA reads TGTGCAGCAAGCGCAATCCTACGCCCCGGGAAAGTCGGACGACTCATCTTT. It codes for CAASAILRPGKVGRLIF.

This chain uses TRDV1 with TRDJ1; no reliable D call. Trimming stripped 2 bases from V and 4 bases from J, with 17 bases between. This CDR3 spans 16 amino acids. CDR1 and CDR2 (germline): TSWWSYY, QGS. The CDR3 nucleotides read TGTGCTCTTGGGGAAGTTCACATCCGGCAAGGCGATAAACTCATCTTT. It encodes CALGEVHIRQGDKLIF.

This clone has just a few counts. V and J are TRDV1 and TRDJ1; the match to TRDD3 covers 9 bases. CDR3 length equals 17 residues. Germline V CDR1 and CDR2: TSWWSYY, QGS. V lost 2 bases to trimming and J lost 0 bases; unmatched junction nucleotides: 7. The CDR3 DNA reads TGTGCTCTTGGGGAATCACTGGGGGAGCTTTACACCGATAAACTCATCTTT. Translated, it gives CALGESLGELYTDKLIF.

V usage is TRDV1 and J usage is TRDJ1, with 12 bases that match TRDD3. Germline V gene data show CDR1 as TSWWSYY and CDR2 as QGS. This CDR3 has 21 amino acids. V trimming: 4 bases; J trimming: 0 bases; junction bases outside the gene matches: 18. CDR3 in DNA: TGTGCTCTTGGGGCCGGCGTTAAGGTACTGGGGGATACCTGGTACACCGATAAACTCATCTTT. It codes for CALGAGVKVLGDTWYTDKLIF.

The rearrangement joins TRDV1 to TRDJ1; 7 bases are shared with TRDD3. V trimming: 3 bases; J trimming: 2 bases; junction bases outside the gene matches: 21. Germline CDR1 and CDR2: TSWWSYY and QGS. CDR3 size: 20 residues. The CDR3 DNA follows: TGTGCTCTTGGGGAGCCTCAACGGTCTCTGTACTGGGGATTTACCGATAAACTCATCTTT. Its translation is CALGEPQRSLYWGFTDKLIF.